A single count supports the clone carrying this TCR beta chain. Its specificity is not known. This record comes from a study of T cell responses to AZD1222 COVID-19 vaccine. Only in-frame clones appear in the TCRdb table, and some are missing; sequencing was by immunoSEQ multiplex PCR. The sample consists of tens of thousands of clones, 90% of them appearing once. Whole-study findings and limits: Vaccination with two AZD1222 doses was followed by a rise in Spike-specific TCR breadth and depth.

This CDR3 comprises 13 residues. Germline V gene lookup returns CDR1 LGHDT and CDR2 YNNKEL (reference sequence). The V gene end was trimmed by 4 bases and the J gene end by 3 bases; junction bases not matched to a gene: 2. The sequences come from peripheral blood, collected on day 0 of AZD1222 vaccination. The TCR originated in an adult in good health. The V call is TRBV3-1 (or the pseudogene TRBV3-2), the J call TRBJ1-2, with 7 bases identical to TRBD1. The CDR3 DNA reads as TGTGCCAGCAGCCTTGACAGGGACTATGGCTACACCTTC. This sequence encodes CASSLDRDYGYTF.